The source of this T cell receptor (beta chain) is a study of T cells after yellow fever vaccination. TCRdb analysed the 5' RACE reads with MiXCR anew, one entry per CDR3 protein. The sample holds approximately 580,000 distinct CDR3 sequences, approximately 16% seen once. Germline lookup yields CDR1 MNHNS and CDR2 SASEGT. J lost 6 bases, V lost 1 base, and 4 bases had no gene match. The CDR3 runs to 16 residues. The TCR originated in a man younger than 35 who received the YFV17D yellow fever vaccine. The source material was PBMCs, sampled less than 6 days after the first yellow fever vaccination. The rearrangement uses TRBV6-1 and TRBJ2-1, with 12 bases aligning to TRBD2. CDR3 region: CASSEVLAGGPNEQFF. The CDR3 DNA is TGTGCCAGCAGTGAAGTCCTAGCGGGGGGGCCCAATGAGCAGTTCTTC.